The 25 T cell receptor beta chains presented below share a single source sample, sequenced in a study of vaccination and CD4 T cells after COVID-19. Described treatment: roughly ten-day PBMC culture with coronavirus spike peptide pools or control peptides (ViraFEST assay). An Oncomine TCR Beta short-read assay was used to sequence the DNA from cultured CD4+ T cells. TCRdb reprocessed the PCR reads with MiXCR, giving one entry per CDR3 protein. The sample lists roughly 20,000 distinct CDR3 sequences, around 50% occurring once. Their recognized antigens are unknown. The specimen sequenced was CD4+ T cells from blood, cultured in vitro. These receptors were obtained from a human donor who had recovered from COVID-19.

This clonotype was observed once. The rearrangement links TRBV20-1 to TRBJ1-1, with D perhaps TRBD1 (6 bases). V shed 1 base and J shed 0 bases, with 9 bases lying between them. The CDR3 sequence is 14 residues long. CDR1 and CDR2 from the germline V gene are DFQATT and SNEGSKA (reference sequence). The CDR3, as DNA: TGCAGTGCTAGAGGACAGGTAATGAACACTGAAGCTTTCTTT. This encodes CSARGQVMNTEAFF.

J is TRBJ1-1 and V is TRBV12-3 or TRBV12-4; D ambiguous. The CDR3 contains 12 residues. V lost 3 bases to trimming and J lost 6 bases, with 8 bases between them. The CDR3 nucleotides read TGTGCCAGCAGTTTGTTTGGTCCTGAAGCTTTCTTT. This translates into CASSLFGPEAFF.

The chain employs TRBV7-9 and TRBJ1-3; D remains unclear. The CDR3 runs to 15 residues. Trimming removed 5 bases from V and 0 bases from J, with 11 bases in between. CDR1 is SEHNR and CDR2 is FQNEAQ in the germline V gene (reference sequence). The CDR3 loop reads CASSPRQASGNTIYF. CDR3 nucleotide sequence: TGTGCCAGCAGCCCCCGGCAGGCCTCTGGAAACACCATATATTTT.

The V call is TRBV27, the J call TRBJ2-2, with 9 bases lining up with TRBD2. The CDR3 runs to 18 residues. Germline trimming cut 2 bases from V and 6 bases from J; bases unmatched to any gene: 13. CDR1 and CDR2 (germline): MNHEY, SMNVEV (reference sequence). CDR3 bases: TGTGCCAGCAGTTTACTAGCGGGATCTCTTCTTGACGCCGGGGAGCTGTTTTTT. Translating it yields CASSLLAGSLLDAGELFF.

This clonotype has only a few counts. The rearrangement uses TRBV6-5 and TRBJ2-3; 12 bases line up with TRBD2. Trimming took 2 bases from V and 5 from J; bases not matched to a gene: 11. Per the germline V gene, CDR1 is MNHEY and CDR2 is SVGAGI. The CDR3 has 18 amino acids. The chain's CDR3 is CASSYQPSGGAVGDTQYF. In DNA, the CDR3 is TGTGCCAGCAGTTACCAGCCTAGCGGGGGGGCAGTGGGAGATACGCAGTATTTT.

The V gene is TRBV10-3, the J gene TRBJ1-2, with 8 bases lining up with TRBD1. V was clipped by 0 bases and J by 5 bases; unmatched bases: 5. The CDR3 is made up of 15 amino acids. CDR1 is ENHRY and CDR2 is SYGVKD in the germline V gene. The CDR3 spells CAISESAQGVYGYTF. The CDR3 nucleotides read TGTGCCATCAGTGAGTCCGCACAGGGGGTATATGGCTACACCTTC.

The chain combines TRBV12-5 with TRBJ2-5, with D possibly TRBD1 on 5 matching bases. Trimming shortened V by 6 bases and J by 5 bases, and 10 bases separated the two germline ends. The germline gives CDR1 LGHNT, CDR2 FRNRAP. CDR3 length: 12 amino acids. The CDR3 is CASGRRAETQYF. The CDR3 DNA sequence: TGTGCTAGTGGGCGCAGGGCGGAGACCCAGTACTTC.

In DNA form, the CDR3 reads TGCAGTGCTAAACAGGGGATAGGAGCAGATACGCAGTATTTT. Protein sequence: CSAKQGIGADTQYF. The V gene is TRBV20-1, the J gene TRBJ2-3; 7 nucleotides align to TRBD1. The V gene's germline CDR1 is DFQATT and CDR2 SNEGSKA (reference sequence). Losses at the gene ends were 4 bases for V and 4 bases for J; bases not matched to a gene: 8. The CDR3 totals 14 residues.

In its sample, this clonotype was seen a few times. CDR3 coding DNA: TGCAGTGCTCTACCCCGGACAGGGATGAACACTGAAGCTTTCTTT. The encoded protein is CSALPRTGMNTEAFF. J is TRBJ1-1 and V is TRBV20-1; 8 positions match TRBD1. Germline CDR1 reads DFQATT; CDR2 reads SNEGSKA (reference sequence). V shed 5 bases and J 0 bases; nucleotides not matched to a gene: 8. The CDR3 has 15 amino acids.

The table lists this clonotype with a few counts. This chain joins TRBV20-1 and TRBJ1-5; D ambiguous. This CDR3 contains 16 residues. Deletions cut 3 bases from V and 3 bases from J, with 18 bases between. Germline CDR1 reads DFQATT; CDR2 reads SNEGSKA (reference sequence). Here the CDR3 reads CSASELGRTNNQPQHF. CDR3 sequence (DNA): TGCAGTGCTAGCGAATTGGGCAGGACTAACAATCAGCCCCAGCATTTT.

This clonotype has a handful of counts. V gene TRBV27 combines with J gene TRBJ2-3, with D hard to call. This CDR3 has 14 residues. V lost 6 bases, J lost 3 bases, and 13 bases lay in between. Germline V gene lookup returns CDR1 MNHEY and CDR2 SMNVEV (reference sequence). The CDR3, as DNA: TGTGCCAGCAGCCGAAGAGGCATTACAGATACGCAGTATTTT. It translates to CASSRRGITDTQYF.

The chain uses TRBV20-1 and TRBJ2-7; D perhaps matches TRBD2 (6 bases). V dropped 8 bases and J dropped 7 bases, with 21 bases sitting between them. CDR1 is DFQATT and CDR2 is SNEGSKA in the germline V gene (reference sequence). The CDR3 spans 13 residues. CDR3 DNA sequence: TGCAGTCCGGTTGAGCGGGCTAGCTGGGAGCAGTACTTC. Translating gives CSPVERASWEQYF.

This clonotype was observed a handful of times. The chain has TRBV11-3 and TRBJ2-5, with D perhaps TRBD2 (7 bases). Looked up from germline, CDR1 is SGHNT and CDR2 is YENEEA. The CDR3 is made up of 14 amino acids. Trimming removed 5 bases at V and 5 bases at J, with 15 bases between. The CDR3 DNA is TGTGCCAGCAGCCAGCCTAGGGGGGGGGAGACCCAGTACTTC. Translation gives CASSQPRGGETQYF.

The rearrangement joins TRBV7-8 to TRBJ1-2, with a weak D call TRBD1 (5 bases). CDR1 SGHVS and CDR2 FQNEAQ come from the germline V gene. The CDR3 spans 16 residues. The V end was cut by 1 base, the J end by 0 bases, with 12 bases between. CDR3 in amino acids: CASSLGERGPNYGYTF. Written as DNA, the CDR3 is TGTGCCAGCAGCTTAGGAGAGAGGGGACCTAACTATGGCTACACCTTC.

CDR3 in amino acids: CASGPLGGSYEQYF. CDR3 DNA: TGTGCCAGCGGACCTTTGGGGGGCTCCTACGAGCAGTACTTC. The genes are TRBV25-1 and TRBJ2-7, with TRBD2 as a possible D gene (6 bases). The CDR3 extends over 14 amino acids. V was trimmed by 8 bases and J by 0 bases, leaving 14 bases between them. CDR1 and CDR2 (germline): MGHDK, SYGVNS.

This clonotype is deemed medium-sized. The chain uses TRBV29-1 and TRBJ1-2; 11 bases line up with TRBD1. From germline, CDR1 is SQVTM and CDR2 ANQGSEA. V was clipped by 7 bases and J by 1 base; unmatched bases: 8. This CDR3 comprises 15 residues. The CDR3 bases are TGCAGCGCCTCCACCGGGACAGGGGGTAACTATGGCTACACCTTC. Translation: CSASTGTGGNYGYTF.

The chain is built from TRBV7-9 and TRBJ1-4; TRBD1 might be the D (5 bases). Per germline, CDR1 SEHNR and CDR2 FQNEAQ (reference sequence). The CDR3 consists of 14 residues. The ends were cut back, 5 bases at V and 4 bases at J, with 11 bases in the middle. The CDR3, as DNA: TGTGCCAGCAGCCGGGGCACACGTAATGAAAAACTGTTTTTT. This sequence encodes CASSRGTRNEKLFF. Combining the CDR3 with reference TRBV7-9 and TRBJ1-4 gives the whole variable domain DTGVSQNPRHKITKRGQNVTFRCDPISEHNRLYWYRQTLGQGPEFLTYFQNEAQLEKSRLLSDRFSAERPKGSFSTLEIQRTEQGDSAMYLCASSRGTRNEKLFFGSGTQLSVL.

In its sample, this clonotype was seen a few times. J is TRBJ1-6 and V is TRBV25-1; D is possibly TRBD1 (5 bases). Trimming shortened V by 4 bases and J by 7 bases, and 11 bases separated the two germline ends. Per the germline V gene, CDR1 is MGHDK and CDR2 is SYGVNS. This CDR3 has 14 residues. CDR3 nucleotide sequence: TGTGCCAGCAGTGGTCAGGGTGAGAATTCACCCCTCCACTTT. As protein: CASSGQGENSPLHF.

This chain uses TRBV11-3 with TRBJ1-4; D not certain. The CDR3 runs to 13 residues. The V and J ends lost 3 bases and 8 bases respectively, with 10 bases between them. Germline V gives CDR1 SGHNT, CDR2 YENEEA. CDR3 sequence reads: CASSFGEGEKLFF. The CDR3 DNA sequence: TGTGCCAGCAGCTTTGGGGAAGGGGAAAAACTGTTTTTT.

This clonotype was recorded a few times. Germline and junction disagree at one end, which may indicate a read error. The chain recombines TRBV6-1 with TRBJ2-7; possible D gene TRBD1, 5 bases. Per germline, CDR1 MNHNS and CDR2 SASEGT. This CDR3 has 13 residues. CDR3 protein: CASSQTQGYEQYF. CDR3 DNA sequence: TGTGCCAGCAGTCAGACCCAGGGTTACGAGCAGTACTTT.

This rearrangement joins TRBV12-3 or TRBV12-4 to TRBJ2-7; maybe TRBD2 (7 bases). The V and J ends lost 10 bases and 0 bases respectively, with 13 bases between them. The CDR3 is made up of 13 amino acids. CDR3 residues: CATGRGISYEQYF. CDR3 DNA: TGTGCCACAGGGAGGGGGATCTCCTACGAGCAGTACTTC.

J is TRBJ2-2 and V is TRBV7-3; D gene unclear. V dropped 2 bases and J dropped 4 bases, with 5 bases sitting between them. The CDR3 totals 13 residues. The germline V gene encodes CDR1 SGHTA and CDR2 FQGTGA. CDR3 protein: CASSLQPTGELFF. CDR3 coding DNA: TGTGCCAGCAGCTTACAACCCACCGGGGAGCTGTTTTTT.

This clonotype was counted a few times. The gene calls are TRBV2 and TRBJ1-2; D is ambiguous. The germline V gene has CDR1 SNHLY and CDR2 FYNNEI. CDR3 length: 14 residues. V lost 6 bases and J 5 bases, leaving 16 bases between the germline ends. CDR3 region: CASRILLSTYGYTF. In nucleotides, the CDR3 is TGTGCCAGCAGGATTCTCCTGAGTACTTATGGCTACACCTTC. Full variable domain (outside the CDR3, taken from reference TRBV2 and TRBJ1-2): EPEVTQTPSHQVTQMGQEVILRCVPISNHLYFYWYRQILGQKVEFLVSFYNNEISEKSEIFDDQFSVERPDGSNFTLKIRSTKLEDSAMYFCASRILLSTYGYTFGSGTRLTVV.

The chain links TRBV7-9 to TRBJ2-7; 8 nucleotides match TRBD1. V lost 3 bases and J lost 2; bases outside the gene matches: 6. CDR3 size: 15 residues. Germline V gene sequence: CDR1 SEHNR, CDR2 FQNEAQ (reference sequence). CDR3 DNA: TGTGCCAGCAGCTTTACCGGGACAGGAGCCTACGAGCAGTACTTC. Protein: CASSFTGTGAYEQYF.

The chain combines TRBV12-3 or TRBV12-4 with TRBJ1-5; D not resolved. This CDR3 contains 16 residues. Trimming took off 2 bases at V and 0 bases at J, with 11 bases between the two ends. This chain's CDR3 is CASSLSYATSNQPQHF. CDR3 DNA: TGTGCCAGCAGTTTAAGTTACGCAACTAGCAATCAGCCCCAGCATTTT.